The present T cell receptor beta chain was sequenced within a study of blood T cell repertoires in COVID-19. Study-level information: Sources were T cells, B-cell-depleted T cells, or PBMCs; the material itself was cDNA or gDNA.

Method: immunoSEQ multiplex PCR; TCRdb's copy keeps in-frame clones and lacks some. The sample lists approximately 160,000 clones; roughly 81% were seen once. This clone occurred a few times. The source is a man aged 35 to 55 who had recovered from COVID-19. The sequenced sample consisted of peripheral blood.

The CDR3 loop is CASSFTGAGTEAFF. DNA of the CDR3: TGTGCCAGCAGCTTTACAGGGGCTGGAACTGAAGCTTTCTTT. The chain links TRBV7-9 to TRBJ1-1; 7 nucleotides match TRBD1. The CDR3 has 14 amino acids. V trimming: 3 bases; J trimming: 5 bases; junction bases outside the gene matches: 6. Germline CDR1 and CDR2: SEHNR and FQNEAQ (reference sequence).